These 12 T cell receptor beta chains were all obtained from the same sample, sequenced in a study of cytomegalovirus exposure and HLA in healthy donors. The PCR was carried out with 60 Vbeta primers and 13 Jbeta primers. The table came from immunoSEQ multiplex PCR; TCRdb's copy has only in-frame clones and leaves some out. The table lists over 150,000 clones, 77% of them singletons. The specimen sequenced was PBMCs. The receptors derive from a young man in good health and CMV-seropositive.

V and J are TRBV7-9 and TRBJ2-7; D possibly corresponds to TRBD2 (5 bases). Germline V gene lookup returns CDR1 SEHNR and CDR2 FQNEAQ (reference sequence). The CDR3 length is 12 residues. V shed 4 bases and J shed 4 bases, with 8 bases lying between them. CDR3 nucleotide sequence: TGTGCCAGCAGCTCTTCGGGGTACGAGCAGTACTTC. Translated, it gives CASSSSGYEQYF.

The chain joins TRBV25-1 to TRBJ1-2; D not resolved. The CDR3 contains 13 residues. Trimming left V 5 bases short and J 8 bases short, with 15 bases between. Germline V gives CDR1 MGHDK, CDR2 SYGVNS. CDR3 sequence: CASSLGQFLGYTF. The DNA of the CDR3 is TGTGCCAGCAGTCTTGGCCAGTTTTTAGGCTACACCTTC.

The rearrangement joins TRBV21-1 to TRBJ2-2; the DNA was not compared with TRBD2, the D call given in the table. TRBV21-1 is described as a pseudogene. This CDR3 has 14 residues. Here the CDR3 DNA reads TGTGCCAGCGATACAAACGGGGACACCGGGGAGCTGTTTTTT. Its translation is CASDTNGDTGELFF.

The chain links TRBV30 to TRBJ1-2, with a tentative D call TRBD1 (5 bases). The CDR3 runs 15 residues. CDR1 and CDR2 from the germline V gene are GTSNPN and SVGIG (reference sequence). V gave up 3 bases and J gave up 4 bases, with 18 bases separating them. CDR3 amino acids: CAWRREGGDFYGYTF. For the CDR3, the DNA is TGTGCCTGGAGACGAGAGGGTGGGGACTTCTATGGCTACACCTTC.

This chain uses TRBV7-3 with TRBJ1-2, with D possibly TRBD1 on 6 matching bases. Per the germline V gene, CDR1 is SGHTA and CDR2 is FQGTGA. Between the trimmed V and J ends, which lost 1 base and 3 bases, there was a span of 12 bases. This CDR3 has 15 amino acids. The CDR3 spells CASSLMGGGDYGYTF. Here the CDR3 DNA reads TGTGCCAGCAGCTTAATGGGAGGGGGGGACTATGGCTACACCTTC.

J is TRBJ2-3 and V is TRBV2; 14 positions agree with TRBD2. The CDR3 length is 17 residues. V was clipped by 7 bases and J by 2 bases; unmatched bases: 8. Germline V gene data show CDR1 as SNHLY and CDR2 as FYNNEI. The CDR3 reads CASIGLAGGDYTDTQYF. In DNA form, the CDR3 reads TGTGCCAGCATAGGACTAGCGGGGGGCGACTACACAGATACGCAGTATTTT.

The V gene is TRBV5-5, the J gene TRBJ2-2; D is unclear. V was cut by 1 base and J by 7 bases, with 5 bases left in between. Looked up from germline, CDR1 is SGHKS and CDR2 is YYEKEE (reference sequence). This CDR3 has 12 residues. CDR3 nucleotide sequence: TGTGCCAGCAGCTTGATAGACGGGGAGCTGTTTTTT. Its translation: CASSLIDGELFF.

CDR3 amino acids: CASSLGATGSSYNSPLHF. The DNA for the CDR3 is TGTGCCAGCAGCTTGGGGGCTACAGGGAGCTCCTATAATTCACCCCTCCACTTT. The chain recombines TRBV7-2 with TRBJ1-6; D possibly corresponds to TRBD1 (6 bases). Germline V gene sequence: CDR1 SGHTA, CDR2 FQGNSA. The V gene lost 3 bases and the J gene lost 0 bases, with 15 bases spanning the gap. CDR3 length equals 18 residues.

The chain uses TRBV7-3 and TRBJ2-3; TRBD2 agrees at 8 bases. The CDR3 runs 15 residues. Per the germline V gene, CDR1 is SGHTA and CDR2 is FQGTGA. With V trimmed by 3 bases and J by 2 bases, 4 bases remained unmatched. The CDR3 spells CASSFGGGTTDTQYF. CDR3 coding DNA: TGTGCCAGCAGCTTCGGGGGGGGAACCACAGATACGCAGTATTTT.

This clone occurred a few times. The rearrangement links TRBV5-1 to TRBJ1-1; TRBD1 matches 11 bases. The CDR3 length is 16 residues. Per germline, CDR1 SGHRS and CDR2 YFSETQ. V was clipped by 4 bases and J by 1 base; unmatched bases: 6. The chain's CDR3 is CASSADRGLWNTEAFF. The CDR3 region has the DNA TGCGCCAGCAGCGCGGACAGGGGGCTCTGGAACACTGAAGCTTTCTTT.

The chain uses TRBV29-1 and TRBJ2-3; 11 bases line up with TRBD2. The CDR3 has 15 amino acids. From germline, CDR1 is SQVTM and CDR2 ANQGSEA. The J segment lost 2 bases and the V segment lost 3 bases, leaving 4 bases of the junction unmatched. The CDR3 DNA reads TGCAGCGTTGATGGGACTAGCGGATTCACAGATACGCAGTATTTT. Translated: CSVDGTSGFTDTQYF.

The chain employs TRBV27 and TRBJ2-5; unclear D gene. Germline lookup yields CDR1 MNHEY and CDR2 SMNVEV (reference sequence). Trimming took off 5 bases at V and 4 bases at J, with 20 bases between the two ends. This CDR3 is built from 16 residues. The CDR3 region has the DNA TGTGCCAGCAGTACAACCGGTGGCGAGGTTGGAGAGACCCAGTACTTC. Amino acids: CASSTTGGEVGETQYF.